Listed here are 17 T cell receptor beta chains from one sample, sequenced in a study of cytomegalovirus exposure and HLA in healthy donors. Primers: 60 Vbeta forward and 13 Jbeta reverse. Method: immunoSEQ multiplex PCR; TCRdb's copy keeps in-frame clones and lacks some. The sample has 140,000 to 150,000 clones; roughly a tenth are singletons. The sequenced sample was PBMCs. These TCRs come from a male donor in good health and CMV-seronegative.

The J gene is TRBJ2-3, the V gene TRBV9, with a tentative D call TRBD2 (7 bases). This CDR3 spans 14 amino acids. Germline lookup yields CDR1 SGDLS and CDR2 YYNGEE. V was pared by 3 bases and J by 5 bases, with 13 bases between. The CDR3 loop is CASSGGGGGDTQYF. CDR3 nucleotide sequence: TGTGCCAGCAGCGGGGGGGGCGGGGGAGATACGCAGTATTTT.

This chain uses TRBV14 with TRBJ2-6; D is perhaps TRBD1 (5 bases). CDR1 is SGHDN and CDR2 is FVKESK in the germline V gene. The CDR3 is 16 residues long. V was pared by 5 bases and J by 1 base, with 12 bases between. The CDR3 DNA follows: TGTGCCAGCAGCAAGATTGACAGTTCTGGGGCCAACGTCCTGACTTTC. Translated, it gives CASSKIDSSGANVLTF.

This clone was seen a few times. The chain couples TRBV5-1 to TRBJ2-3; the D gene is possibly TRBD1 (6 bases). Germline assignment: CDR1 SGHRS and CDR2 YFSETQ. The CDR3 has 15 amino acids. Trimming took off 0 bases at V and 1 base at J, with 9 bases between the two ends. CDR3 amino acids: CASSLESGGTDTQYF. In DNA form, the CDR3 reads TGCGCCAGCAGCTTGGAGTCAGGGGGCACAGATACGCAGTATTTT.

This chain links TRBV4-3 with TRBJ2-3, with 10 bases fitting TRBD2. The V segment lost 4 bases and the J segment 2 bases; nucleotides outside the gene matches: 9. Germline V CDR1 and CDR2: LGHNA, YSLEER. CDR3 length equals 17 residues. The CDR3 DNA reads TGCGCCAGCAGCCCCAGCAGACTAGCGGGTATCACAGATACGCAGTATTTT. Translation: CASSPSRLAGITDTQYF.

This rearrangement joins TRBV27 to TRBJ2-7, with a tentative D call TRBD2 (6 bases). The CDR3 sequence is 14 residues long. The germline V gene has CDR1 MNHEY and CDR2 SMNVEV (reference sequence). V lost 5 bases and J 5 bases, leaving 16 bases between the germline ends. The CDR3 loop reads CASSDETSFDEQYF. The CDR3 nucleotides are TGTGCCAGCAGTGATGAGACTAGTTTCGACGAGCAGTACTTC.

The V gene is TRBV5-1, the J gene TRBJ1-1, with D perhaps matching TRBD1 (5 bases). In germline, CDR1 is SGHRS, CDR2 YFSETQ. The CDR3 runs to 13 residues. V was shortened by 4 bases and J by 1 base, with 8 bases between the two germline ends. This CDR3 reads CASSPGQNTEAFF. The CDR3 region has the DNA TGCGCCAGCAGCCCCGGACAGAACACTGAAGCTTTCTTT.

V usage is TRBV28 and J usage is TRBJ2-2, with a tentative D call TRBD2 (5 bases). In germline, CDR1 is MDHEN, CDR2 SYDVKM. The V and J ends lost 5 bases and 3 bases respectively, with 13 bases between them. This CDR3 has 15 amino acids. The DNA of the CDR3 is TGTGCCAGCAGTCGGGCGGGTTCGGACACCGGGGAGCTGTTTTTT. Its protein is CASSRAGSDTGELFF.

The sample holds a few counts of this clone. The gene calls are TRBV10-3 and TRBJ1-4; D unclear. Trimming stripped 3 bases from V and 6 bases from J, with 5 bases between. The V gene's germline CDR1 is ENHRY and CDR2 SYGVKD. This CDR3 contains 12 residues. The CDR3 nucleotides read TGTGCCATCAGTGACTCCGATGAAAAACTGTTTTTT. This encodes CAISDSDEKLFF.

CDR3 nucleotide sequence: TGTGCCAGTAGTTATAGCAGGGGTAAAGGCAATCAGCCCCAGCATTTT. Translating gives CASSYSRGKGNQPQHF. The chain employs TRBV19 and TRBJ1-5; maybe TRBD1 (6 bases). CDR3 length: 16 residues. The germline V gene has CDR1 LNHDA and CDR2 SQIVND (reference sequence). Trimming removed 5 bases from V and 2 bases from J, with 16 bases in between. Full variable domain (missing parts from reference TRBV19 and TRBJ1-5): DGGITQSPKYLFRKEGQNVTLSCEQNLNHDAMYWYRQDPGQGLRLIYYSQIVNDFQKGDIAEGYSVSREKKESFPLTVTSAQKNPTAFYLCASSYSRGKGNQPQHFGDGTRLSIL.

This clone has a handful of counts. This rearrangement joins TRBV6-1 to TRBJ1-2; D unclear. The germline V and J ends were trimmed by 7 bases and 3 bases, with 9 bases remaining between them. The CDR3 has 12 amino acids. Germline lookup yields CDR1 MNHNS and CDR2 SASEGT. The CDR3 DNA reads TGTGCCAGCAATTTACAGCACTATGGCTACACCTTC. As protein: CASNLQHYGYTF.

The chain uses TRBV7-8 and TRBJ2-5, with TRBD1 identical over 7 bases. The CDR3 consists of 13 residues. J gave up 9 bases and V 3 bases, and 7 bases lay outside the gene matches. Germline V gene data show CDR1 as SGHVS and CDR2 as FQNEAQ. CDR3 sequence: CASSFTDRAAQYF. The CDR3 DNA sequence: TGTGCCAGCAGCTTTACTGACAGGGCAGCCCAGTACTTC.

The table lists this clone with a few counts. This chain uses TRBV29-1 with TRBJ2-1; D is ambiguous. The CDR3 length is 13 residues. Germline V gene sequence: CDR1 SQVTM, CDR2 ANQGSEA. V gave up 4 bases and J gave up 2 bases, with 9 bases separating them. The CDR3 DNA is TGCAGCGTTGGGGTACGGGCCTACAATGAGCAGTTCTTC. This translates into CSVGVRAYNEQFF.

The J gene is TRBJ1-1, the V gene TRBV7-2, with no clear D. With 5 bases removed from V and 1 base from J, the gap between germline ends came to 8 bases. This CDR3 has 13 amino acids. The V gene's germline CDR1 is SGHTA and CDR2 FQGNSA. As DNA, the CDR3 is TGTGCCAGCAGCCGAGTCCGGAACACTGAAGCTTTCTTT. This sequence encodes CASSRVRNTEAFF. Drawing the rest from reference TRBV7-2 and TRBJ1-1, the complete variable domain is GAGVSQSPSNKVTEKGKDVELRCDPISGHTALYWYRQSLGQGLEFLIYFQGNSAPDKSGLPSDRFSAERTGGSVSTLTIQRTQQEDSAVYLCASSRVRNTEAFFGQGTRLTVV.

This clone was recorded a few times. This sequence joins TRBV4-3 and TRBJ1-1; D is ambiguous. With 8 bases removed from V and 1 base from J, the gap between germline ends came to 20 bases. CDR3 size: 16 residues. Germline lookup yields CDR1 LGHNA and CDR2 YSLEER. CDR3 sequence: CASALEGAASNTEAFF. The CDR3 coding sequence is TGCGCCAGCGCCCTCGAGGGCGCGGCATCGAACACTGAAGCTTTCTTT.

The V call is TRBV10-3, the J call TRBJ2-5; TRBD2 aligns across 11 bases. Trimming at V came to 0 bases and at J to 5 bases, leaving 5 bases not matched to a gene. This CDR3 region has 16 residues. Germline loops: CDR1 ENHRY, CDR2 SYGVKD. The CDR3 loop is CAISESLAGVDETQYF. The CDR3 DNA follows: TGTGCCATCAGTGAGTCACTAGCGGGAGTGGATGAGACCCAGTACTTC.

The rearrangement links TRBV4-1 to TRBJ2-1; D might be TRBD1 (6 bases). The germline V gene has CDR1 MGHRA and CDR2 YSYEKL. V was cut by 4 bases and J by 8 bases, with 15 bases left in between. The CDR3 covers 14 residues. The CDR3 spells CASSRGTTGDEQFF. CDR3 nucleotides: TGCGCCAGCAGCCGTGGGACAACCGGGGATGAGCAGTTCTTC.

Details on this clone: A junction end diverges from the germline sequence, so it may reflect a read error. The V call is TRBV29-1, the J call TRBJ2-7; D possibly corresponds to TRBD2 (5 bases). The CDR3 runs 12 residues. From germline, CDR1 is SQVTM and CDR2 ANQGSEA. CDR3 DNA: TGCAGAGTTGAGGAGGCCTCCTACGAGCAGTACTTC. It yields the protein CRVEEASYEQYF.